This T cell receptor (beta chain) is from a study of cytomegalovirus exposure and HLA in healthy donors. General study points: In vitro confirmation showed three CMV-associated chains to be CMV antigen specific. Common viral pathogens (according to a later analysis) appeared linked to several of the most significant clusters.

Healthy bone marrow donors made up the cohort. The CDR3 is made up of 15 amino acids. J lost 3 bases, V lost 5 bases, and 7 bases had no gene match. The germline V gene has CDR1 SGHNT and CDR2 YYREEE (reference sequence). The PCR was carried out with 60 Vbeta primers and 13 Jbeta primers. Study processing details: In a later analysis, 8.5 million to 14 million of around 75 million unique beta chains occurred in at least two donors. Generated by immunoSEQ multiplex PCR, the TCRdb table keeps only in-frame clones and is missing some. That table furnishes V, J and clone size, whereas the DNA furnished D and trimming. The profile shows over 90,000 clones, 81% of them singletons. This clone was observed a single time. Its cognate antigen is unknown.

The TCR sequence derives from a man between 35 and 55 years old in good health and CMV-seropositive. The sequencing sample was made of PBMCs. The chain has TRBV5-4 and TRBJ2-1, with TRBD2 identical over 8 bases. CDR3 residues: CASSPDGGGYNEQFF. The DNA of the CDR3 is TGTGCCAGCAGTCCTGACGGGGGGGGCTACAATGAGCAGTTCTTC.